This passage covers 28 T cell receptor beta chains from one sample sequenced in a study. From the RT-PCR reads, TCRdb called clonotypes with MiXCR, one entry per CDR3 protein. The repertoire consists of about 680,000 distinct CDR3 sequences, with 11% to 15% occurring once and the leading ten covering 3% to 4.5%. The sequenced material came from memory CD4+ T cells from blood. The receptors derive from a female donor in good health, serving as a healthy control.

The CDR3 region has the DNA TGCGCCTGCACCCGGGATTCCTACAATGAGCAGTTCTTC. It encodes CACTRDSYNEQFF. V is TRBV5-1 and J is TRBJ2-1; the D gene is possibly TRBD2 (5 bases). Per germline, CDR1 SGHRS and CDR2 YFSETQ. Trimming stripped 10 bases from V and 1 base from J, with 12 bases between. The CDR3 length is 13 residues.

The rearrangement uses TRBV20-1 and TRBJ2-3; D is possibly TRBD1 (5 bases). The germline CDR1 and CDR2 sequences are DFQATT and SNEGSKA (reference sequence). There are 15 residues in the CDR3. Trimming cost V 0 bases and J 2 bases, with 12 bases left between them. The CDR3 bases are TGCAGTGCTAGAGATTTTAGGGGTGCCACAGATACGCAGTATTTT. Amino acids: CSARDFRGATDTQYF.

The chain has TRBV14 and TRBJ2-4, with D unresolved. The CDR3 has 14 residues. Per the germline V gene, CDR1 is SGHDN and CDR2 is FVKESK. V lost 3 bases to trimming and J lost 7 bases, with 13 bases between them. The CDR3 loop reads CASSQLISANIQYF. CDR3 nucleotide sequence: TGTGCCAGCAGCCAGTTGATTTCAGCGAACATTCAGTACTTC.

The table lists this clonotype with many counts. V and J are TRBV5-1 and TRBJ2-7, with D uncertain. Germline V CDR1 and CDR2: SGHRS, YFSETQ. Deletions cut 1 base from V and 5 bases from J, with 13 bases between. The CDR3 runs to 14 residues. CDR3 in amino acids: CASSLSFVLDEQYF. CDR3 nucleotides: TGCGCCAGCAGCTTGTCGTTCGTCCTGGACGAGCAGTACTTC. Combining the CDR3 with reference TRBV5-1 and TRBJ2-7 gives the whole variable domain KAGVTQTPRYLIKTRGQQVTLSCSPISGHRSVSWYQQTPGQGLQFLFEYFSETQRNKGNFPGRFSGRQFSNSRSEMNVSTLELGDSALYLCASSLSFVLDEQYFGPGTRLTVT.

This clonotype was found many times. This rearrangement joins TRBV20-1 to TRBJ2-1; 12 positions match TRBD2. Germline V gene data show CDR1 as DFQATT and CDR2 as SNEGSKA (reference sequence). The V gene end was trimmed by 5 bases and the J gene end by 9 bases; junction bases not matched to a gene: 14. This CDR3 contains 16 residues. CDR3 sequence reads: CSALWGLAGGPPEQFF. The CDR3 nucleotides are TGCAGTGCTCTGTGGGGCCTAGCGGGAGGGCCTCCTGAGCAGTTCTTC.

This clonotype was seen many times. The rearrangement joins TRBV7-9 to TRBJ2-7; TRBD2 agrees at 8 bases. With V trimmed by 4 bases and J by 4 bases, 3 bases remained unmatched. There are 13 residues in the CDR3. Germline values: CDR1 SEHNR, CDR2 FQNEAQ (reference sequence). The CDR3 DNA follows: TGTGCCAGCAGCTCCCGGGGGGGGTACGAGCAGTACTTC. Its protein product is CASSSRGGYEQYF.

This chain links TRBV7-2 with TRBJ2-4; D is undetermined. The CDR3 consists of 12 residues. The germline CDR1 and CDR2 sequences are SGHTA and FQGNSA. V was clipped by 6 bases and J by 9 bases, with 12 bases between them. CDR3 coding DNA: TGTGCCAGCAGTCTAAAAGGTTTCATTCAGTACTTC. Its translation: CASSLKGFIQYF. The full variable domain, completed using reference TRBV7-2 and TRBJ2-4, is GAGVSQSPSNKVTEKGKDVELRCDPISGHTALYWYRQSLGQGLEFLIYFQGNSAPDKSGLPSDRFSAERTGGSVSTLTIQRTQQEDSAVYLCASSLKGFIQYFGAGTRLSVL.

V gene TRBV7-2 combines with J gene TRBJ1-2, with 7 bases that match TRBD1. V lost 6 bases, J lost 13 bases, and 11 bases stayed unmatched. Germline lookup yields CDR1 SGHTA and CDR2 FQGNSA. This CDR3 has 12 amino acids. The CDR3 DNA is TGTGCCAGCAGATCTGGGACAGTTCCCGGCACCTTC. Translation gives CASRSGTVPGTF.

The rearrangement uses TRBV6-5 and TRBJ2-5; 8 bases are shared with TRBD2. Germline lookup yields CDR1 MNHEY and CDR2 SVGAGI. The CDR3 runs 14 residues. Trimming at V came to 6 bases and at J to 1 base, leaving 4 bases not matched to a gene. This CDR3 reads CASRISGGQETQYF. The DNA for the CDR3 is TGTGCCAGCAGGATCAGCGGGGGCCAAGAGACCCAGTACTTC.

This clonotype has at least ten counts. The chain uses TRBV10-3 and TRBJ2-3; D is ambiguous. The germline V gene encodes CDR1 ENHRY and CDR2 SYGVKD. CDR3 length equals 13 residues. V lost 8 bases to trimming and J lost 4 bases, with 13 bases between them. In nucleotides, the CDR3 is TGTGCCATCCAAGGCGGACCGTCAGATACGCAGTATTTT. Translated: CAIQGGPSDTQYF.

This clonotype was found a few times. The chain carries TRBV4-2 and TRBJ2-2; 7 bases are shared with TRBD2. Trimming at V came to 4 bases and at J to 5 bases, leaving 10 bases not matched to a gene. Per the germline V gene, CDR1 is LGHNA and CDR2 is YNFKEQ. This CDR3 region has 16 residues. CDR3 sequence (DNA): TGTGCCAGCAGCCTAGGTCGGACTAGTGATACCGGGGAGCTGTTTTTT. It specifies CASSLGRTSDTGELFF.

This clonotype appeared many times. V usage is TRBV27 and J usage is TRBJ1-3; 8 bases are shared with TRBD1. Losses at the gene ends were 5 bases for V and 3 bases for J; bases not matched to a gene: 3. CDR3 length: 14 residues. The germline gives CDR1 MNHEY, CDR2 SMNVEV (reference sequence). The CDR3 region has the DNA TGTGCCAGCAGTCTGACAGGGGTTGGAAACACCATATATTTT. As protein: CASSLTGVGNTIYF.

This clonotype was seen many times. The chain employs TRBV5-1 and TRBJ2-6; the D is unclear. The germline V gene encodes CDR1 SGHRS and CDR2 YFSETQ. V gave up 0 bases and J gave up 0 bases, with 4 bases separating them. The length of the CDR3 is 15 residues. Here the CDR3 DNA reads TGCGCCAGCAGCTTGGTCAGCTCTGGGGCCAACGTCCTGACTTTC. Its protein is CASSLVSSGANVLTF.

This sequence joins TRBV5-1 and TRBJ2-7; D is unresolved. Trimming shortened V by 0 bases and J by 3 bases, and 13 bases separated the two germline ends. There are 15 residues in the CDR3. Germline CDR1 and CDR2: SGHRS and YFSETQ. CDR3 sequence: CASSLVAGTFYEQYF. The CDR3, as DNA: TGCGCCAGCAGCTTGGTGGCAGGAACGTTCTACGAGCAGTACTTC.

The CDR3: CAWSGGSGETEAFF. For the CDR3, the DNA is TGTGCCTGGAGTGGGGGCAGCGGGGAAACTGAAGCTTTCTTT. V and J are TRBV30 and TRBJ1-1, with D possibly matching TRBD1 (5 bases). This CDR3 spans 14 amino acids. V shed 1 base and J shed 5 bases, with 14 bases lying between them. The germline gives CDR1 GTSNPN, CDR2 SVGIG (reference sequence). Filled out from reference TRBV30 and TRBJ1-1, the complete variable domain reads SQTIHQWPATLVQPVGSPLSLECTVEGTSNPNLYWYRQAAGRGLQLLFYSVGIGQISSEVPQNLSASRPQDRQFILSSKKLLLSDSGFYLCAWSGGSGETEAFFGQGTRLTVV.

This clonotype occurred many times. The genes are TRBV29-1 and TRBJ2-6; TRBD1 matches 8 bases. There are 14 residues in the CDR3. The V gene's germline CDR1 is SQVTM and CDR2 ANQGSEA. With V trimmed by 5 bases and J by 2 bases, 2 bases remained unmatched. CDR3 loop: CSVRQGPGANVLTF. In DNA, the CDR3 is TGCAGCGTTCGACAGGGGCCTGGGGCCAACGTCCTGACTTTC.

V is TRBV20-1 and J is TRBJ2-3; 12 bases are a match to TRBD2. The germline CDR1 and CDR2 sequences are DFQATT and SNEGSKA (reference sequence). CDR3 size: 15 residues. Losses at the gene ends were 5 bases for V and 1 base for J; bases not matched to a gene: 4. DNA for the CDR3: TGCAGTGCTCCCAGGACTAGCGGGGGCACAGATACGCAGTATTTT. Protein: CSAPRTSGGTDTQYF.

This clonotype was seen at least ten times. The J gene is TRBJ1-1, the V gene TRBV6-5; 7 bases match TRBD1. Per the germline V gene, CDR1 is MNHEY and CDR2 is SVGAGI. The CDR3 length is 14 residues. The V segment lost 4 bases and the J segment 4 bases; nucleotides outside the gene matches: 6. CDR3 in amino acids: CASSSQGGGTEAFF. The CDR3 DNA is TGTGCCAGCAGTTCCCAGGGGGGAGGCACTGAAGCTTTCTTT.

V is TRBV6-6 and J is TRBJ2-3, with 8 positions matching TRBD1. Germline CDR1 MNHNY, CDR2 SVGAGI (reference sequence). The CDR3 covers 16 residues. V shed 2 bases and J 2 bases; nucleotides not matched to a gene: 6. Here the CDR3 DNA reads TGTGCCAGCAGTTACCCACGGACAGGGCACACAGATACGCAGTATTTT. Translation: CASSYPRTGHTDTQYF.

The CDR3 DNA is TGTGCCACCAGCAGGGAACAGGGAGCCACCTACGAGCAGTACTTC. Its protein is CATSREQGATYEQYF. This chain links TRBV15 with TRBJ2-7; TRBD1 might be the D (6 bases). This CDR3 has 15 amino acids. V lost 3 bases and J 2 bases, leaving 14 bases between the germline ends. The germline gives CDR1 LNHNV, CDR2 YYDKDF (reference sequence).

The J gene is TRBJ2-2, the V gene TRBV14, with a weak D call TRBD2 (5 bases). V was pared by 4 bases and J by 7 bases, with 10 bases between. The CDR3 sequence is 13 residues long. CDR1 and CDR2 (germline): SGHDN, FVKESK. CDR3 loop: CASSRFGGGELFF. The CDR3 nucleotides are TGTGCCAGCAGCCGATTCGGAGGCGGGGAGCTGTTTTTT.

V gene TRBV28 combines with J gene TRBJ2-5; D gene unclear. This CDR3 contains 12 residues. V shed 4 bases and J shed 3 bases, with 6 bases lying between them. Germline values: CDR1 MDHEN, CDR2 SYDVKM. The CDR3 is CASSSAEETQYF. CDR3 bases: TGTGCCAGCAGTTCCGCAGAAGAGACCCAGTACTTC.

This clonotype was detected ten times or more. The chain carries TRBV4-3 and TRBJ2-5; D is ambiguous. CDR3 length: 14 amino acids. Per the germline V gene, CDR1 is LGHNA and CDR2 is YSLEER. V was trimmed by 0 bases and J by 0 bases, leaving 5 bases between them. CDR3 DNA: TGCGCCAGCAGCCAAGATTTGTACCAAGAGACCCAGTACTTC. Protein: CASSQDLYQETQYF.

The genes are TRBV9 and TRBJ2-5; D is unclear. The CDR3 covers 14 residues. Germline-derived CDR1 and CDR2 are SGDLS and YYNGEE. The V end was cut by 2 bases, the J end by 1 base, with 9 bases between. The CDR3: CASSVRGRQETQYF. Here the CDR3 DNA reads TGTGCCAGCAGCGTTCGTGGGCGCCAAGAGACCCAGTACTTC. Using reference TRBV9 and TRBJ2-5 for the parts outside the CDR3, the full variable domain is DSGVTQTPKHLITATGQRVTLRCSPRSGDLSVYWYQQSLDQGLQFLIQYYNGEERAKGNILERFSAQQFPDLHSELNLSSLELGDSALYFCASSVRGRQETQYFGPGTRLLVL.

The chain recombines TRBV19 with TRBJ2-6, with D perhaps assigned TRBD1 or TRBD2 (6 bases each). V gave up 8 bases and J gave up 2 bases, with 19 bases separating them. This CDR3 comprises 17 residues. Per germline, CDR1 LNHDA and CDR2 SQIVND (reference sequence). The CDR3 DNA reads as TGTGCCAGTGGTACAGGGTGGAGGGGTACTGGGGCCAACGTCCTGACTTTC. This gives the protein CASGTGWRGTGANVLTF. Complete variable domain (other parts from reference TRBV19 and TRBJ2-6): DGGITQSPKYLFRKEGQNVTLSCEQNLNHDAMYWYRQDPGQGLRLIYYSQIVNDFQKGDIAEGYSVSREKKESFPLTVTSAQKNPTAFYLCASGTGWRGTGANVLTFGAGSRLTVL.

The chain is built from TRBV5-1 and TRBJ2-7, with a tentative D call TRBD1 (6 bases). This CDR3 spans 15 amino acids. From germline, CDR1 is SGHRS and CDR2 YFSETQ. V was cut by 4 bases and J by 4 bases, with 18 bases left in between. The CDR3 loop is CASSGGIDRSYEQYF. The CDR3 region has the DNA TGCGCCAGCAGCGGGGGTATAGACAGGTCTTACGAGCAGTACTTC.

The CDR3 loop is CASSPPSSSYEQYF. DNA for the CDR3: TGTGCCAGCTCACCACCGTCAAGCTCCTACGAGCAGTACTTC. This chain uses TRBV18 with TRBJ2-7; no firm D call. The germline V gene encodes CDR1 KGHSH and CDR2 LQKENI. Trimming left V 0 bases short and J 0 bases short, with 6 bases between. The CDR3 has 14 amino acids.

This clonotype was detected ten times or more. V gene TRBV5-1 combines with J gene TRBJ2-3; D perhaps matches TRBD2 (5 bases). The ends were cut back, 4 bases at V and 4 bases at J, with 7 bases in the middle. The germline V gene encodes CDR1 SGHRS and CDR2 YFSETQ. The CDR3 totals 12 residues. In DNA form, the CDR3 reads TGCGCCAGCAGCGCCGGGGCAGATACGCAGTATTTT. Translation: CASSAGADTQYF.